These T cell receptor beta chains were read from a single sample in a study of regulatory T cells in long-lasting Graves disease. TCRdb fed the multiplex PCR reads into MiXCR, producing one record per CDR3 protein. The top ten clones hold 12% of a sample with 200,000 to 250,000 distinct CDR3 sequences, roughly 19% of them seen once. The data were also submitted as part of a second study, on T cells in Graves' hyperthyroidism and ophthalmopathy.

The sample in question was peripheral blood mononuclear cells (PBMCs), obtained at new diagnosis, from a patient treated with antithyroid drugs. Receptor source: a woman younger than 45 with Graves disease. CDR3s leave out the opening cysteine and the closing phenylalanine or tryptophan.

CDR3 protein,V gene,J gene
AWDGTQNTGELF,TRBV30,TRBJ2-2
ASRVIAGDTGELF,TRBV5-1,TRBJ2-2
ASSLFSLHSKSYEQY,TRBV28,TRBJ2-7
ASSFRRESYNEQF,TRBV27,TRBJ2-1
ASSQVFSSYEQY,TRBV3-1,TRBJ2-7
ASSVGQLQETQY,TRBV28,TRBJ2-5
ASSPGQGARHEQY,TRBV11-1,TRBJ2-7
AISDGGSYEQY,TRBV10-3,TRBJ2-7
ASSGRGPESPLH,TRBV5-6,TRBJ1-6
ASSEARGVYGYT,TRBV2,TRBJ1-2
ASSLAETVGTDTQY,TRBV7-9,TRBJ2-3
ASTADRGSYNEQF,TRBV19,TRBJ2-1
ASSPYNNYGYT,TRBV7-9,TRBJ1-2
ASIMTVTLNTEAF,TRBV6-1,TRBJ1-1
ASSEDRAGNQPQH,TRBV2,TRBJ1-5
ASDRGSSGANVLT,TRBV2,TRBJ2-6
ASREQGTFNTEAF,TRBV2,TRBJ1-1
ASSQGLRGRGTEAF,TRBV14,TRBJ1-1
ASSLRGTDTQY,TRBV5-8,TRBJ2-3
ASSLASGRYEQY,TRBV5-1,TRBJ2-7
AWSHGGASSYNEQF,TRBV30,TRBJ2-1
ASTLGAILMDTEAF,TRBV7-2,TRBJ1-1
ASSSRNFRPQH,TRBV12-3/TRBV12-4,TRBJ1-5
SVVPTTDTQY,TRBV29-1,TRBJ2-3
ASSRPGRAETQY,TRBV12-3/TRBV12-4,TRBJ2-5
ASSSAGGGRSPLH,TRBV12-3/TRBV12-4,TRBJ1-6
SAREGRDVYNEQF,TRBV20-1,TRBJ2-1
ASSPRQGRADTQY,TRBV3-1,TRBJ2-3
ASSWDGTLNTEAF,TRBV5-1,TRBJ1-1
VSSQDGSSGNTIY,TRBV6-1,TRBJ1-3
ASSRGNSGNTIY,TRBV28,TRBJ1-3
ASSLQRSSTDTQY,TRBV5-1,TRBJ2-3
ASSAGLANPETQY,TRBV9,TRBJ2-5
ASRDWAFDQC,TRBV2,TRBJ2-1
ASSLWDTEETQY,TRBV28,TRBJ2-5
ASSKYSYEQY,TRBV28,TRBJ2-7
ATSRGGGQGIEKLF,TRBV15,TRBJ1-4
AWSLLGQGGNSPLH,TRBV30,TRBJ1-6
ASSGGASADTQY,TRBV5-1,TRBJ2-3
AWSYIRDNEQF,TRBV30,TRBJ2-1
ASSPTDRGVGAF,TRBV28,TRBJ1-1
ASSPEAGSSGNTIY,TRBV18,TRBJ1-3
ASSQGTSGAKKETQY,TRBV3-1,TRBJ2-5
ASSIGTELQETQY,TRBV9,TRBJ2-5
ASGFQTRDLEKLF,TRBV12-5,TRBJ1-4
SASEEGWEQF,TRBV20-1,TRBJ2-1
ASSFGGQGFSPLH,TRBV27,TRBJ1-6
ASRPPGQGALKNIQY,TRBV28,TRBJ2-4
SARREVSYNEQF,TRBV20-1,TRBJ2-1
ATRESAANEQF,TRBV24-1,TRBJ2-1
ASSPNQGDDGYT,TRBV27,TRBJ1-2
ASSFAGEGNTIY,TRBV7-9,TRBJ1-3
SARASGGARTDTQY,TRBV20-1,TRBJ2-3
ASSVNENSNQPQH,TRBV9,TRBJ1-5
ASSETSIQY,TRBV6-2/TRBV6-3,TRBJ2-4
ASSQGSASGRYYNEQF,TRBV14,TRBJ2-1
ASSSGLAGVGTGELF,TRBV11-2,TRBJ2-2